Given below is one TCR beta chain in context. This sample is part of a study of blood T cell repertoires in COVID-19. Study-level background: T cells, B-cell-depleted T cells, or PBMCs provided the cDNA or gDNA that served as material.

Between the trimmed V and J ends, which lost 8 bases and 0 bases, there was a span of 17 bases. This CDR3 has 17 residues. CDR1 is MNHEY and CDR2 is SMNVEV in the germline V gene (reference sequence). Using immunoSEQ multiplex PCR, the repertoire was profiled, and TCRdb retains in-frame clones only, with some absent. The table lists about 180,000 clones, about 72% of them singletons, with 15% to 20% in the top ten. The source of this sequence is a woman aged 45-59 years who had recovered from COVID-19. The sequenced sample was PBMCs or T cells enriched from blood (not recorded which). This chain uses TRBV27 with TRBJ2-6, with a possible D match to TRBD1 (6 bases). The CDR3 bases are TGTGCCAGCCGACGGACAGTTTTGAGCTCTGGGGCCAACGTCCTGACTTTC. Its protein is CASRRTVLSSGANVLTF.